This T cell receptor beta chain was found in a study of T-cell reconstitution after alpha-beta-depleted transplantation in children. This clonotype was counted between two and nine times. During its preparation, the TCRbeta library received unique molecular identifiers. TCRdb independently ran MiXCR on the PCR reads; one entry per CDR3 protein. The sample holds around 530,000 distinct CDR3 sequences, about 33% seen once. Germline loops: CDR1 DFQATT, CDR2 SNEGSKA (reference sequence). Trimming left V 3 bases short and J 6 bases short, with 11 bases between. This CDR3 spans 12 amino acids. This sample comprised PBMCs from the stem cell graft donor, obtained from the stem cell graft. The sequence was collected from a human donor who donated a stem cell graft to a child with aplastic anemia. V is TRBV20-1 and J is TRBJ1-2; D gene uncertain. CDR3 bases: TGCAGTGCTAGTGTCCCCGGACATGGCTACACCTTC. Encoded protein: CSASVPGHGYTF.